This T cell receptor (beta chain) was captured in a study of control samples from healthy donors and cancer patients (dated by TCRdb to 2018 to 2021). The library relied on the immunoSEQ multiplex PCR assay. What TCRdb holds here is the immuneACCESS table cut down to in-frame rearrangements. Part of the clones is not present; checked against another copy, under half of the missing clones reflect an unresolved V gene, and the others are unexplained. Across this sample there are 150,000 to 180,000 clones, with around 95% seen only once. The ten largest clones represent approximately 5.5% of the sample. Notes on this clone: This receptor's antigen is unknown. No much larger clone is present one base from it, and per-base qualities are unavailable.

Looking up the germline V gene (reference sequence) yields CDR1 SEHNR and CDR2 FQNEAQ. The CDR3 measures 14 amino acids from cysteine to phenylalanine. The CDR3 DNA has 42 bases and is translated from base 1. V was cut back by 3 bases and J by 4 bases, leaving a gap of 7 bases between them. Material for sequencing was blood. The chain is encoded by TRBV7-9 joined to TRBJ1-6, with TRBD1 tentatively as D gene (6 bases match). This receptor was obtained from a middle-aged man in good health. The base sequence is TGTGCCAGCAGCTTTACAGGGTATAATTCACCCCTCCACTTT. Translated, it gives CASSFTGYNSPLHF. The CDR3 plus the reference TRBV7-9 and TRBJ1-6 genes for the other parts give the full variable domain: DTGVSQNPRHKITKRGQNVTFRCDPISEHNRLYWYRQTLGQGPEFLTYFQNEAQLEKSRLLSDRFSAERPKGSFSTLEIQRTEQGDSAMYLCASSFTGYNSPLHFGNGTRLTVT.